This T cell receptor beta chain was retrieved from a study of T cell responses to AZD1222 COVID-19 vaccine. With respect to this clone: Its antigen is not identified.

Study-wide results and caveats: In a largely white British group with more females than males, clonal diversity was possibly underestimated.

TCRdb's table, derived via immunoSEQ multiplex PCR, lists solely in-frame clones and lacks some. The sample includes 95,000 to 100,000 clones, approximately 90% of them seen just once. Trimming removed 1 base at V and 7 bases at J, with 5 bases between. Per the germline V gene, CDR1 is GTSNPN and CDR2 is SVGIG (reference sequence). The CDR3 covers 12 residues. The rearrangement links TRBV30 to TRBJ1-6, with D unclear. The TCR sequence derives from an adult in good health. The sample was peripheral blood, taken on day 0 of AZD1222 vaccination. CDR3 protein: CAWSENNSPLHF. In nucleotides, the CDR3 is TGTGCCTGGAGTGAAAACAATTCACCCCTCCACTTT.